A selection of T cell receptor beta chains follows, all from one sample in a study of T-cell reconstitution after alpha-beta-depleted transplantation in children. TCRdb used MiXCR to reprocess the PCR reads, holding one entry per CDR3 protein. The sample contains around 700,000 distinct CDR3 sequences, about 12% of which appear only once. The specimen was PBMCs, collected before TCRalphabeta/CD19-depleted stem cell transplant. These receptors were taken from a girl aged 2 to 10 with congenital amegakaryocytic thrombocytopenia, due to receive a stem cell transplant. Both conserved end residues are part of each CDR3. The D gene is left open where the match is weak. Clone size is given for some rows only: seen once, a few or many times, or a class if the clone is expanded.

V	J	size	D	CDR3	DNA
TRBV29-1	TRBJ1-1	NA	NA	CSVEAGGLRTEAFF	TGCAGCGTTGAAGCGGGGGGTCTACGGACTGAAGCTTTCTTT
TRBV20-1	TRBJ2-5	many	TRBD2	CSARDRVAGVETQYF	TGCAGTGCTAGAGATAGAGTAGCGGGAGTAGAGACCCAGTACTTC
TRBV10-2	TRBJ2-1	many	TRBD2	CASSQTSGSGDEQFF	TGCGCCAGCAGTCAGACTAGCGGGAGTGGAGATGAGCAGTTCTTC
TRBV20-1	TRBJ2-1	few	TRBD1	CSARESGGRRRYNEQFF	TGCAGTGCTAGAGAATCAGGGGGCCGGAGGCGATACAATGAGCAGTTCTTC
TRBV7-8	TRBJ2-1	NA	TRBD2	CASSFILAGGNYNEQFF	TGTGCCAGCAGCTTCATCCTAGCGGGAGGGAACTACAATGAGCAGTTCTTC
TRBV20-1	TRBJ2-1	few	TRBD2	CSARTTLAAAYNEQFF	TGCAGTGCTAGGACGACCCTAGCGGCTGCGTACAATGAGCAGTTCTTC
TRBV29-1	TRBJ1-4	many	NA	CSVEGLGKSNEKLFF	TGCAGCGTTGAGGGCCTGGGGAAGTCTAATGAAAAACTGTTTTTT
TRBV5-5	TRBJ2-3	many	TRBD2	CASSRGLAGGSSTDTQYF	TGTGCCAGCAGCCGGGGACTAGCGGGAGGGTCTAGCACAGATACGCAGTATTTT
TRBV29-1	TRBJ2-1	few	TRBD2	CSVGGGLAVREQFF	TGCAGCGTCGGAGGGGGACTAGCGGTTAGGGAGCAGTTCTTC
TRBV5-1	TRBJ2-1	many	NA	CASSLRGERINEQFF	TGCGCCAGCAGCTTGAGAGGGGAACGCATCAATGAGCAGTTCTTC
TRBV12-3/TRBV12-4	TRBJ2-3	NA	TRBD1	CASSFSGTGADTQYF	TGTGCCAGCAGTTTTAGCGGGACAGGGGCAGATACGCAGTATTTT
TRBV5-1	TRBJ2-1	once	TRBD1	CASSSLSQGAGRNEQFF	TGCGCCAGCAGCTCGCTCAGCCAGGGGGCGGGAAGGAATGAGCAGTTCTTC
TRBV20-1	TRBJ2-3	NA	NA	CSAGRGYTDTQYF	TGCAGTGCTGGCAGGGGATACACAGATACGCAGTATTTT
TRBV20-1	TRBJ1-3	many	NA	CSGSGPGNTIYF	TGCAGTGGATCAGGGCCTGGAAACACCATATATTTT
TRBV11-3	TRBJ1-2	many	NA	CASSLVTGPEAVNYGYTF	TGTGCCAGCAGCTTAGTGACCGGACCCGAGGCGGTTAACTATGGCTACACCTTC
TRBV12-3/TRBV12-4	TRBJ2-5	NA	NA	CASLSGLSPIQYF	TGTGCCAGTCTGTCGGGGCTTTCCCCTATCCAGTACTTC
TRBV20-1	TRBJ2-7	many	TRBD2	CTCQKALAETYEQYF	TGCACATGCCAAAAAGCCCTAGCGGAGACTTACGAGCAGTACTTC
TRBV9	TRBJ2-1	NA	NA	CASSVAGEAYNEQFF	TGTGCCAGCAGCGTAGCGGGAGAGGCCTACAATGAGCAGTTCTTC
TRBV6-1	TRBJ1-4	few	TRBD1	CASSPIQLDRGLREKLFF	TGTGCCAGCAGTCCGATTCAACTGGACAGGGGGCTTCGGGAAAAACTGTTTTTT
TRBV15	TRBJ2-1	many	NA	CATSSFGEQFF	TGTGCCACCAGCAGTTTTGGTGAGCAGTTCTTC
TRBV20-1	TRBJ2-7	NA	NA	CSAFSYNENEQYF	TGCAGTGCTTTCTCATATAATGAGAACGAGCAGTACTTC
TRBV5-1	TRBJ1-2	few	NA	CASSSDTLNLYGYTF	TGCGCCAGCAGCTCCGACACCCTCAACCTCTATGGCTACACCTTC